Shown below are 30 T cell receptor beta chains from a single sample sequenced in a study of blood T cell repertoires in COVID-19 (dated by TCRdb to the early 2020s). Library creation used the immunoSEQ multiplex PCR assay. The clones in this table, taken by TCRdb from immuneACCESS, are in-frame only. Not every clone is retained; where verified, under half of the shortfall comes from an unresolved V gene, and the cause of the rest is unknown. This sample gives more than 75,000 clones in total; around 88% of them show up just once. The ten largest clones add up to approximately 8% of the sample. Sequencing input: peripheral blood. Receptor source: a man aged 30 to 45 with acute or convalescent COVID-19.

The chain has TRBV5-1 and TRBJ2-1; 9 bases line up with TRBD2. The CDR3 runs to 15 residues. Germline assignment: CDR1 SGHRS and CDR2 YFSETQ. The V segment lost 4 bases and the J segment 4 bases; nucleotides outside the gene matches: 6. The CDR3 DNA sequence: TGCGCCAGCAGCGCGGGGGGGCAGTCATACAATGAGCAGTTCTTC. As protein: CASSAGGQSYNEQFF.

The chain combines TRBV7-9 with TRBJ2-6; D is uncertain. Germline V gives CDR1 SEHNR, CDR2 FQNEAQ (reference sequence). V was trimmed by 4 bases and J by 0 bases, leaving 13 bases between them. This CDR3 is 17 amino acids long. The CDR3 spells CASSSSIHSSGANVLTF. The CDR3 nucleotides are TGTGCCAGCAGCTCATCGATCCATAGCTCTGGGGCCAACGTCCTGACTTTC.

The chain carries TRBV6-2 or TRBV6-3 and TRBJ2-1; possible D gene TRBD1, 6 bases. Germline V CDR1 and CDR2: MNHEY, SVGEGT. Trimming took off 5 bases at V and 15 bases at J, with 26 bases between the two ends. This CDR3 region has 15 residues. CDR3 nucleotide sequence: TGTGCCAGCAGTCCCCGCCCGGACAGAGCGGATCCGTGGTTCTTC. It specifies CASSPRPDRADPWFF.

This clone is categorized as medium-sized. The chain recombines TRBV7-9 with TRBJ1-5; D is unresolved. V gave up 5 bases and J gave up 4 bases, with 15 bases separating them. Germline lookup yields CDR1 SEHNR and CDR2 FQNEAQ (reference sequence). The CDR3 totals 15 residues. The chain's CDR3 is CASSPVGPSNQPQHF. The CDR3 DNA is TGTGCCAGCAGCCCGGTGGGCCCGTCTAATCAGCCCCAGCATTTT.

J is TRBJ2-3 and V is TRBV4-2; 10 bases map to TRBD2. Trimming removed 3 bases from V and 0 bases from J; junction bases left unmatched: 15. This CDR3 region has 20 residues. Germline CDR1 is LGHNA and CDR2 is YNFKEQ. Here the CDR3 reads CASSHVLGASGSGSTDTQYF. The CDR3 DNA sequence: TGTGCCAGCAGCCACGTCCTAGGGGCTAGCGGGAGCGGGAGCACAGATACGCAGTATTTT.

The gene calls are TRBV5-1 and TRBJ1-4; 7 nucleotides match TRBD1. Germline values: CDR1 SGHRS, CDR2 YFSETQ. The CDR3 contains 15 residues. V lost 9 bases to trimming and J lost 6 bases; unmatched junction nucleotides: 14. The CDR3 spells CATSLGGTVDEKLFF. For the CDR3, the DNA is TGCGCCACCTCCCTTGGGGGGACAGTCGATGAAAAACTGTTTTTT. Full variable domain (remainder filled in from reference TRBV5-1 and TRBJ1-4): KAGVTQTPRYLIKTRGQQVTLSCSPISGHRSVSWYQQTPGQGLQFLFEYFSETQRNKGNFPGRFSGRQFSNSRSEMNVSTLELGDSALYLCATSLGGTVDEKLFFGSGTQLSVL.

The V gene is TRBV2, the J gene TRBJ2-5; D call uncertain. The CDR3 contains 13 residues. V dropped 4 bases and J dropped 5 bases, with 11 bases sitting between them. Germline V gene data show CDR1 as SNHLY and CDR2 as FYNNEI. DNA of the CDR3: TGTGCCAGCAGTGTTCGCCTACGGGAGACCCAGTACTTC. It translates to CASSVRLRETQYF.

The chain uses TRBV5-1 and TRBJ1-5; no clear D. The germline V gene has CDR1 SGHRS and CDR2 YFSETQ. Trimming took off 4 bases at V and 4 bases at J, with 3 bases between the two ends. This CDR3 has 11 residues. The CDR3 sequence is CASSQNQPQHF. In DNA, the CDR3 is TGCGCCAGCAGCCAGAATCAGCCCCAGCATTTT.

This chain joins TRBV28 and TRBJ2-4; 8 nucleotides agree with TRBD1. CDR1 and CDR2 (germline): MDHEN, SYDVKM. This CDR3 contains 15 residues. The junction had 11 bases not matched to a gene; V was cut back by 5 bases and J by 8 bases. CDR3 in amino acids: CASSPRRDRKDIQYF. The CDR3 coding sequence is TGTGCCAGCAGTCCCCGCCGGGACAGGAAGGACATTCAGTACTTC.

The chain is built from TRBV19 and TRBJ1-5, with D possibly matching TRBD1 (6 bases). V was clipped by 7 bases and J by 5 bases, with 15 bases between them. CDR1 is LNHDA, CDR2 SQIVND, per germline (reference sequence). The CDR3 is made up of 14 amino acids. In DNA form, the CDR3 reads TGTGCCAGTAAAGAAGACCAGGGGTATCAGCCCCAGCATTTT. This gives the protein CASKEDQGYQPQHF.

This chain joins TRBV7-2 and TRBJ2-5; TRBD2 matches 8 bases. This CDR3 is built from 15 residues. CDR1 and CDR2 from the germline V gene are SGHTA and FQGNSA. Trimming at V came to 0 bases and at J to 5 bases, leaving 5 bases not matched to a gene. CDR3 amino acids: CASSLAAGVGETQYF. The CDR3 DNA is TGTGCCAGCAGCTTAGCAGCGGGAGTGGGGGAGACCCAGTACTTC. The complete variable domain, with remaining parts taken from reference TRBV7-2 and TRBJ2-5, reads GAGVSQSPSNKVTEKGKDVELRCDPISGHTALYWYRQSLGQGLEFLIYFQGNSAPDKSGLPSDRFSAERTGGSVSTLTIQRTQQEDSAVYLCASSLAAGVGETQYFGPGTRLLVL.

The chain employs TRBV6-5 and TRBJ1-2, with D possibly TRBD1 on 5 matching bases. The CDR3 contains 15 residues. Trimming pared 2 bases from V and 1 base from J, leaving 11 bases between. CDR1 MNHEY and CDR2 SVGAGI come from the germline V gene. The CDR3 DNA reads TGTGCCAGCAGTTACATCGTCGGGGGTAACTATGGCTACACCTTC. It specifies CASSYIVGGNYGYTF.

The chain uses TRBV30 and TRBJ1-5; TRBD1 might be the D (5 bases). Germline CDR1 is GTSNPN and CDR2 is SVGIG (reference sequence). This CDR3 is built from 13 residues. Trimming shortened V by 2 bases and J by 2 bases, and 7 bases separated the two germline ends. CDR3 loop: CAWSSQGNQPQHF. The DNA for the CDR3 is TGTGCCTGGAGTTCACAGGGCAATCAGCCCCAGCATTTT.

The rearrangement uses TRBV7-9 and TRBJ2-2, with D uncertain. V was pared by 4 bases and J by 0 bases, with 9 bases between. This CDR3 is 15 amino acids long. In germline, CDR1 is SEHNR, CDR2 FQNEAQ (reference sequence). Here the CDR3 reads CASSSTRTNTGELFF. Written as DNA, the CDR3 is TGTGCCAGCAGCTCCACACGCACGAACACCGGGGAGCTGTTTTTT.

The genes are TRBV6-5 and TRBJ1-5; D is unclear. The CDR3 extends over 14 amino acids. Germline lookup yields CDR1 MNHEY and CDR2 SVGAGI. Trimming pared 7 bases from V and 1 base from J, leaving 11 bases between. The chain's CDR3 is CASTPGYSNQPQHF. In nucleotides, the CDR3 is TGTGCCAGCACCCCAGGTTACAGCAATCAGCCCCAGCATTTT.

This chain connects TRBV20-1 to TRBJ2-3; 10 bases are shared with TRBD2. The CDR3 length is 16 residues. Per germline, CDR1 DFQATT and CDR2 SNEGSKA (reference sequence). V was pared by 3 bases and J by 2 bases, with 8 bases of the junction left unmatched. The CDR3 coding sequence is TGCAGTGCTAGTCTCCTAGCGGGAGCTCTCACAGATACGCAGTATTTT. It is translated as CSASLLAGALTDTQYF.

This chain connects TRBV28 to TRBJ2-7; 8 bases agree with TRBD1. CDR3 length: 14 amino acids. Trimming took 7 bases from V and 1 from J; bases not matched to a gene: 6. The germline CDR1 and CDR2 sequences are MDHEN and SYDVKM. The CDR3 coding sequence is TGTGCCAGCACAGCCGGGACAGGTTCCTACGAGCAGTACTTC. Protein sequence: CASTAGTGSYEQYF.

The CDR3 DNA reads TGTGCCAGCAGCTTAGTGCTAGCGGGAGGCACAGATACGCAGTATTTT. This encodes CASSLVLAGGTDTQYF. V usage is TRBV11-2 and J usage is TRBJ2-3; 10 bases agree with TRBD2. J lost 1 base, V lost 1 base, and 2 bases had no gene match. Per germline, CDR1 SGHAT and CDR2 FQNNGV. CDR3 length equals 16 residues.

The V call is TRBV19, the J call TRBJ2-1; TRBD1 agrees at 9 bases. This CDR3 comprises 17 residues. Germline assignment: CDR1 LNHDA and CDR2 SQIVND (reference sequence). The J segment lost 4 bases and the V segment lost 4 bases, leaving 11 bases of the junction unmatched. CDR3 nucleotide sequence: TGTGCCAGTAGTACTGTCCGAAGACAGGGGGGTTACAATGAGCAGTTCTTC. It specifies CASSTVRRQGGYNEQFF.

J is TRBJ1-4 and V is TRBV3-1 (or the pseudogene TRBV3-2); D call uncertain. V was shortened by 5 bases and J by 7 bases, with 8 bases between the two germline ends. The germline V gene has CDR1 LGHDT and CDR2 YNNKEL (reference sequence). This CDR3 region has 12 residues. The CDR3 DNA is TGTGCCAGCAGCTCCACTGGTGAAAAACTGTTTTTT. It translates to CASSSTGEKLFF.

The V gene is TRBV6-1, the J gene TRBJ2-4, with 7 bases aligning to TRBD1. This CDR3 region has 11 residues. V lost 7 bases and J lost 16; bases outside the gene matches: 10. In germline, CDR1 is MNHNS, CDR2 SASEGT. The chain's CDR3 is CASNLDRAGYF. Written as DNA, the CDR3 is TGTGCCAGCAACCTAGACAGGGCTGGATACTTC.

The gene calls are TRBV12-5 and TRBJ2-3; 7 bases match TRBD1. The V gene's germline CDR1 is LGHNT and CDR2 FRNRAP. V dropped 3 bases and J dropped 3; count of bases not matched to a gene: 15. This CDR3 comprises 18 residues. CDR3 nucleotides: TGTGCTAGTGGTTTCCCAGGGCCACGGACAGGTAATACAGATACGCAGTATTTT. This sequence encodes CASGFPGPRTGNTDTQYF.

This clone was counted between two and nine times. This chain's CDR3 is CASSQDSGLKETQYF. CDR3 DNA sequence: TGTGCCAGCAGCCAAGATTCAGGGCTCAAAGAGACCCAGTACTTC. The genes are TRBV3-1 (or the pseudogene TRBV3-2) and TRBJ2-5; D might be TRBD1 (5 bases). Germline V gene data show CDR1 as LGHDT and CDR2 as YNNKEL (reference sequence). V was shortened by 0 bases and J by 3 bases, with 11 bases between the two germline ends. This CDR3 is built from 15 residues.

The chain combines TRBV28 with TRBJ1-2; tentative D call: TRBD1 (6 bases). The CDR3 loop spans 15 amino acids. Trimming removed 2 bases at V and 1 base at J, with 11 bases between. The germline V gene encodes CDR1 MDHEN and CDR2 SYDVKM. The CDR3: CASSLASQGNYGYTF. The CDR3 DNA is TGTGCCAGCAGTTTAGCCTCACAGGGTAACTATGGCTACACCTTC.

CDR3 in amino acids: CSVRGTTFDEQFF. CDR3 DNA sequence: TGCAGCGTTCGGGGGACTACCTTCGATGAGCAGTTCTTC. The chain has TRBV29-1 and TRBJ2-1; 7 bases fit TRBD2. CDR1 and CDR2 from the germline V gene are SQVTM and ANQGSEA. This CDR3 contains 13 residues. The trim removed 5 bases at V and 8 bases at J, leaving 9 bases unmatched.

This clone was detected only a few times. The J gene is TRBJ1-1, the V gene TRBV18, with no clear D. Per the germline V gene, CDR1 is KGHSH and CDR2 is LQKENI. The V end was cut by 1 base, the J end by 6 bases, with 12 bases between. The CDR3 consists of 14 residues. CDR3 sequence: CASSPRSGGSEAFF. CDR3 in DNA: TGTGCCAGCTCACCACGATCGGGTGGGTCTGAAGCTTTCTTT.

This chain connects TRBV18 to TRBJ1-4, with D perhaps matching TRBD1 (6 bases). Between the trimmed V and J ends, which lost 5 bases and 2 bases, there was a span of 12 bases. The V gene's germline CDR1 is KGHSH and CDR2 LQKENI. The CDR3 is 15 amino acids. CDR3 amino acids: CASSAGTSTNEKLFF. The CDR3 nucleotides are TGTGCCAGCTCAGCCGGGACAAGCACTAATGAAAAACTGTTTTTT.

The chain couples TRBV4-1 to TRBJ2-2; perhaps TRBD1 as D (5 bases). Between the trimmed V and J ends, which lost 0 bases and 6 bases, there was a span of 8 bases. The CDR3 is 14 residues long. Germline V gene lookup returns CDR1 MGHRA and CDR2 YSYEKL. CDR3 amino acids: CASSQDQGPGELFF. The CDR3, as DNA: TGCGCCAGCAGCCAAGATCAGGGTCCCGGGGAGCTGTTTTTT.

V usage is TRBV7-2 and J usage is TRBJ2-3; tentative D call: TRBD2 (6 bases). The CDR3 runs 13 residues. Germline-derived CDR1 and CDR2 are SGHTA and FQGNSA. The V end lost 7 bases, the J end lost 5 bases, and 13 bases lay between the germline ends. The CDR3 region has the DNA TGTGCCAGCACACCAGCGGGTAAAGATACGCAGTATTTT. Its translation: CASTPAGKDTQYF. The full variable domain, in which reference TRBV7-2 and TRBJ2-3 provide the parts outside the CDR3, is GAGVSQSPSNKVTEKGKDVELRCDPISGHTALYWYRQSLGQGLEFLIYFQGNSAPDKSGLPSDRFSAERTGGSVSTLTIQRTQQEDSAVYLCASTPAGKDTQYFGPGTRLTVL.

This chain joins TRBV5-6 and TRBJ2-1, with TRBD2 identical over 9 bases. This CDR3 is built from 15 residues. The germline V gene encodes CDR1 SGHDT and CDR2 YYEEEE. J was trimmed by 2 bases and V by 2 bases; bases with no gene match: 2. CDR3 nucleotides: TGTGCCAGCAGCTTAGGACTAGCGACCTACAATGAGCAGTTCTTC. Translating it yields CASSLGLATYNEQFF.